The clone carrying this T cell receptor (beta chain) has a handful of counts. Its antigen is currently unknown. CDR1 SGHTA and CDR2 FQGTGA come from the germline V gene. With 1 base clipped from V and 7 bases from J, the junction kept 11 bases outside the gene matches. The CDR3 runs to 16 residues. One entry per CDR3 protein, called by TCRdb with MiXCR from the reads. This sample carries roughly 720,000 distinct CDR3 sequences, under 40% of them seen once, and the ten largest clones take roughly 2.9%. This sample was included in a study of T cell repertoires in cytomegalovirus infection. Overall study context: Indicated by public TCR beta signatures were CMV infection and matching HLA type. General study points: Summed public TCR beta family frequency identified CMV carriers bearing the relevant HLA. HLA-C-restricted CMV-specific TCR beta clonotypes were dominant in the ex vivo response.

This chain connects TRBV7-3 to TRBJ2-3; 7 positions agree with TRBD2. Material: PBMCs. The receptor was derived from a human donor in good health (CMV status not recorded). Some clones in this sample may be carry-over from other donors' samples. CDR3 loop: CASSLMGGGSSHTQYF. The CDR3 DNA sequence: TGTGCCAGCAGCTTAATGGGCGGGGGATCTTCTCATACGCAGTATTTT.